These 6 T cell receptor beta chains were all obtained from the same sample, sequenced in a study of cytomegalovirus exposure and HLA in healthy donors. Primers included in the PCR were 60 Vbeta and 13 Jbeta primers. TCRdb's copy holds only in-frame clones and misses some; the assay was immunoSEQ multiplex PCR. Of about 120,000 clones in the sample, roughly 76% were seen once. The source material was PBMCs. These receptor sequences come from a man aged 25-45 years in good health and CMV-seronegative.

V and J are TRBV6-6 and TRBJ2-3, with a possible D match to TRBD2 (5 bases). The length of the CDR3 is 16 residues. Trimming removed 4 bases from V and 2 bases from J, with 16 bases in between. In germline, CDR1 is MNHNY, CDR2 SVGAGI (reference sequence). As DNA, the CDR3 is TGTGCCAGCAGTTTTACGGGGAAAAGAATCACAGATACGCAGTATTTT. It yields the protein CASSFTGKRITDTQYF.

The rearrangement joins TRBV19 to TRBJ2-7; maybe TRBD1 (6 bases). The length of the CDR3 is 11 residues. With 5 bases removed from V and 7 bases from J, the gap between germline ends came to 9 bases. Germline loops: CDR1 LNHDA, CDR2 SQIVND (reference sequence). CDR3 bases: TGTGCCAGTAGTGTGGGACATGAGCAGTACTTC. Protein: CASSVGHEQYF. The full variable domain, rest sourced from reference TRBV19 and TRBJ2-7, is DGGITQSPKYLFRKEGQNVTLSCEQNLNHDAMYWYRQDPGQGLRLIYYSQIVNDFQKGDIAEGYSVSREKKESFPLTVTSAQKNPTAFYLCASSVGHEQYFGPGTRLTVT.

This clone has a single count. This sequence joins TRBV28 and TRBJ2-3, with a weak D call TRBD1 (6 bases). This CDR3 is built from 14 residues. V lost 5 bases and J 4 bases, leaving 13 bases between the germline ends. Germline CDR1 reads MDHEN; CDR2 reads SYDVKM. CDR3: CASSPQGGADTQYF. The CDR3 DNA reads as TGTGCCAGCAGTCCACAGGGTGGCGCAGATACGCAGTATTTT.

The count of this clone is one. V usage is TRBV12-5 and J usage is TRBJ2-6, with a tentative D call TRBD1 (6 bases). The ends were cut back, 7 bases at V and 0 bases at J, with 13 bases in the middle. CDR1 and CDR2 (germline): LGHNT, FRNRAP. This CDR3 region has 16 residues. The CDR3 sequence: CASVLGHSSGANVLTF. CDR3 nucleotides: TGTGCTAGTGTCTTGGGACATAGCTCTGGGGCCAACGTCCTGACTTTC.

The chain couples TRBV18 to TRBJ2-7; D uncertain. The CDR3 has 14 residues. Trimming shortened V by 2 bases and J by 3 bases, and 11 bases separated the two germline ends. Germline V CDR1 and CDR2: KGHSH, LQKENI. As DNA, the CDR3 is TGTGCCAGCTCACCAGCCGACACCAACTACGAGCAGTACTTC. It is translated as CASSPADTNYEQYF.

V is TRBV27 and J is TRBJ2-7; D perhaps matches TRBD1 (5 bases). The V gene lost 0 bases and the J gene lost 2 bases, with 8 bases spanning the gap. Germline loops: CDR1 MNHEY, CDR2 SMNVEV (reference sequence). The CDR3 length is 14 residues. The CDR3 spells CASSLSAGPYEQYF. As DNA, the CDR3 is TGTGCCAGCAGTTTATCAGCAGGGCCCTACGAGCAGTACTTC.